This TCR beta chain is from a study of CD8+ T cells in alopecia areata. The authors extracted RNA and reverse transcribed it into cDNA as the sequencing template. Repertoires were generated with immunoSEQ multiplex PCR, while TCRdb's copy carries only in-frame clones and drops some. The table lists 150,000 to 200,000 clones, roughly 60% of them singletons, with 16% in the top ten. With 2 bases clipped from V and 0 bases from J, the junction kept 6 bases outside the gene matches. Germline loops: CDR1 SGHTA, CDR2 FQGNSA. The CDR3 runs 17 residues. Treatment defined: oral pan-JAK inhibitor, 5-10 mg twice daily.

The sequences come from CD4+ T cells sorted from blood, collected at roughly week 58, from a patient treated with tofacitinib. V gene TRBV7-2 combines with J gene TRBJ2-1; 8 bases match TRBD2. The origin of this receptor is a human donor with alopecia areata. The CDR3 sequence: CASSLTGGASSYNEQFF. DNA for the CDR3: TGTGCCAGCAGCTTAACCGGGGGGGCGAGCTCCTACAATGAGCAGTTCTTC.